This section outlines one TCR beta chain sequence together with its context. What it binds is not known. CDR1 MGHDK and CDR2 SYGVNS come from the germline V gene. This CDR3 is built from 15 residues. Trimming pared 5 bases from V and 5 bases from J, leaving 16 bases between. Patients selected for sequencing had displayed CD8+CD57+ cell expansion by flow cytometry. The blood sampling took place in patients who had so far received no therapy. Investigators profiled TCR beta VDJ and CDR3 from genomic DNA template. MiXCR was run by TCRdb on the reads, yielding one entry per CDR3 protein. Counted here are 170,000 or so distinct CDR3 sequences, about three fifths occurring once; the ten biggest clones make up about 39%. This sample was included in a study of CD8+CD57+ T cells in acquired aplastic anemia. Broader study findings: In common between the patients and the controls were around 29 CD8+ CDR3 sequences.

The sequencing input was sorted CD4+, CD8+, or CD8+CD57+ T cells (not recorded which) from PBMCs. The V call is TRBV25-1, the J call TRBJ2-1; D call uncertain. The source is a human donor with aplastic anemia. The CDR3 DNA reads as TGTGCCAGCAGTTACTCGGTACGGACGAACAATGAGCAGTTCTTC. Protein sequence: CASSYSVRTNNEQFF.